This TCR beta chain was identified during a study of T cells in Graves' hyperthyroidism and ophthalmopathy. Study-wide results and limits: Ophthalmopathy was identified by the model a median approximately 6.4 months ahead of onset. Most thyroid clonotypes that were expanded above 0.001 also turned up in blood.

There are many counts of this clonotype. The antigen is undetermined. TCR beta CDR3 regions were amplified from RNA transcripts. Initially, a first-round RT-PCR of the TCR CDR3 employed the HTBI primer set. TCRdb reprocessed the multiplex PCR reads with MiXCR, giving one entry per CDR3 protein. The table records about 760,000 distinct CDR3 sequences, about 35% of them present only once. Input material: blood. The TCR comes from a woman aged 40 to 49 with Graves' hyperthyroidism.

The CDR3 spells CATSDEQGFGYTF. The CDR3 DNA reads TGTGCCACCAGTGATGAACAGGGGTTTGGCTACACCTTC. This rearrangement joins TRBV24-1 to TRBJ1-2, with TRBD1 matching over 7 bases. The trim removed 3 bases at V and 7 bases at J, leaving 4 bases unmatched. There are 13 residues in the CDR3. The germline CDR1 and CDR2 sequences are KGHDR and SFDVKD.